This T cell receptor beta chain was recovered during a study of patients and donors after allogeneic stem cell transplantation. J was trimmed by 4 bases and V by 6 bases; bases with no gene match: 3. The CDR3 contains 14 residues. The germline CDR1 and CDR2 sequences are ENHRY and SYGVKD. MiXCR, applied by TCRdb to the RT-PCR reads, yields one record per CDR3 protein. This table has about 12,000 distinct CDR3 sequences, about 25% appearing once. Sequences were obtained from blood, either unsorted or a sorted T cell fraction (not recorded which). The receptor comes from a human donor who was either an allogeneic HSCT recipient or a stem cell or donor lymphocyte infusion donor (not recorded which). It is not recorded whose cells these are; they may come from a transplant donor. This sequence joins TRBV10-3 and TRBJ1-6; TRBD1 matches at 7 bases. Written as DNA, the CDR3 is TGTGCCATCAGAGGGGGCGGGTATAATTCACCCCTCCACTTT. This translates into CAIRGGGYNSPLHF.